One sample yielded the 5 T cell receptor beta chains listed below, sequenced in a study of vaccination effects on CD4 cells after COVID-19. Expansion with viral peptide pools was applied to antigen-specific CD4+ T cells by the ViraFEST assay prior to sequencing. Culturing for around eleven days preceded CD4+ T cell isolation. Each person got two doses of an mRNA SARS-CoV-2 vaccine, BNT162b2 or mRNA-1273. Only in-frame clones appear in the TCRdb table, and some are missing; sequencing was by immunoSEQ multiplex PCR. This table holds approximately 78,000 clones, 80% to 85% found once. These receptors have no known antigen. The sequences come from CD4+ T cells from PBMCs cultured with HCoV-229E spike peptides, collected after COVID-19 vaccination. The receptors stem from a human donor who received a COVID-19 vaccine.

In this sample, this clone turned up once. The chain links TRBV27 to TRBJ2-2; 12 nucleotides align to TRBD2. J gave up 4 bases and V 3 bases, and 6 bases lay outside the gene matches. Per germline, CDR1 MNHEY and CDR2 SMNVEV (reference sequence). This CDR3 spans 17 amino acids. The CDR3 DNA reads TGTGCCAGCAGTTTTCTAGCGGGGGGGAGTGTCACCGGGGAGCTGTTTTTT. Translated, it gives CASSFLAGGSVTGELFF.

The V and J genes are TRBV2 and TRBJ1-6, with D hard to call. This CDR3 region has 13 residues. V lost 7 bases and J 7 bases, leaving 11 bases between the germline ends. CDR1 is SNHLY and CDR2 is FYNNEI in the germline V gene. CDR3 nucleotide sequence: TGTGCCAGCACTGACCCCTCGAATTCACCCCTCCACTTT. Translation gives CASTDPSNSPLHF.

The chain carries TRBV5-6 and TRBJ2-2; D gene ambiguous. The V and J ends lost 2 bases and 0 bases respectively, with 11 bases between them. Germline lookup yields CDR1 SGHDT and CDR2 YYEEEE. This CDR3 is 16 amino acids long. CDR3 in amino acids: CASSFGWYANTGELFF. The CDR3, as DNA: TGTGCCAGCAGCTTCGGATGGTACGCGAACACCGGGGAGCTGTTTTTT.

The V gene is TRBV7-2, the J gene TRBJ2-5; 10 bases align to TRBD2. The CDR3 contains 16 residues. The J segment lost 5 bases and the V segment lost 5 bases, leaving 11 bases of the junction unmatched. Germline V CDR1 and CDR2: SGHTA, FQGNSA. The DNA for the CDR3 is TGTGCCAGCAGCCTGGCGGCTAGCGGGGGAGTCGAGACCCAGTACTTC. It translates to CASSLAASGGVETQYF. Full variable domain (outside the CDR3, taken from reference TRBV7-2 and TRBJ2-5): GAGVSQSPSNKVTEKGKDVELRCDPISGHTALYWYRQSLGQGLEFLIYFQGNSAPDKSGLPSDRFSAERTGGSVSTLTIQRTQQEDSAVYLCASSLAASGGVETQYFGPGTRLLVL.

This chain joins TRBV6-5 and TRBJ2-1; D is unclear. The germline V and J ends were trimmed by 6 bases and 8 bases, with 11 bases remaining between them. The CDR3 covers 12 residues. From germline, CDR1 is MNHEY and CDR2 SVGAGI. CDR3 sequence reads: CASSQLHHEQFF. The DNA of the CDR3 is TGTGCCAGCAGCCAACTCCACCATGAGCAGTTCTTC.